This T cell receptor (beta chain) came from a study of blood T cell repertoires in COVID-19. On the study more broadly: Italy, Spain and the United States were the sources of the convalescent and acute COVID-19 samples. In each case, the material was cDNA or gDNA derived from T cells, B-cell-depleted T cells, or PBMCs.

Authors' data handling: Estimation of nucleated cell counts relied on the amplification of reference gene primers. Measured with immunoSEQ multiplex PCR; TCRdb has only the in-frame clones, and not every one. V, J and clone size are those of that table, while D and trimming were read from the DNA. This sample carries roughly 84,000 clones, over 70% of them seen once, and the ten largest clones take approximately 12%. The CDR3 runs to 15 residues. V shed 3 bases and J 6 bases; nucleotides not matched to a gene: 10. Germline CDR1 SGHTS, CDR2 YDEGEE. The chain has TRBV5-8 and TRBJ2-7; TRBD1 agrees at 9 bases. This TCR derives from a woman aged 40 to 50 with active or convalescent COVID-19. Sequencing input: peripheral blood. As DNA, the CDR3 is TGTGCCAGCAGCTCAACGGGACAGGGTGGGGTCGAGCAGTACTTC. Its protein is CASSSTGQGGVEQYF. The full variable domain, completed using reference TRBV5-8 and TRBJ2-7, is EAGVTQSPTHLIKTRGQQATLRCSPISGHTSVYWYQQALGLGLQFLLWYDEGEERNRGNFPPRFSGRQFPNYSSELNVNALELEDSALYLCASSSTGQGGVEQYFGPGTRLTVT.